Sequencing of this T cell receptor beta chain was carried out in a study of T cells in Graves' hyperthyroidism and ophthalmopathy. Regions amplified from RNA transcripts were the TCR beta CDR3 regions. TCR CDR3 regions were first amplified by RT-PCR with HTBI primers. In TCRdb, the multiplex PCR reads were re-called with MiXCR into one record per CDR3 protein. The table shows around 450,000 distinct CDR3 sequences, with approximately 15% occurring only once. Hyperthyroidism patients were newly diagnosed, had disease duration under 2 months, and were aged 18 to 65 years. This CDR3 comprises 14 residues. Looked up from germline, CDR1 is SNHLY and CDR2 is FYNNEI. Concerning this clonotype: One end of the junction is discordant with germline, which a read error may explain.

Specimen: blood. The receptor was isolated from a woman under 30 with Graves' hyperthyroidism. The gene calls are TRBV2 and TRBJ2-2, with D possibly matching TRBD2 (5 bases). This chain's CDR3 is CASRGTPNTGELVF. The CDR3, as DNA: TGTGCCAGCAGGGGTACTCCGAACACCGGGGAGCTGGTTTTT. Full variable domain (outside the CDR3, taken from reference TRBV2 and TRBJ2-2): EPEVTQTPSHQVTQMGQEVILRCVPISNHLYFYWYRQILGQKVEFLVSFYNNEISEKSEIFDDQFSVERPDGSNFTLKIRSTKLEDSAMYFCASRGTPNTGELVFGEGSRLTVL.